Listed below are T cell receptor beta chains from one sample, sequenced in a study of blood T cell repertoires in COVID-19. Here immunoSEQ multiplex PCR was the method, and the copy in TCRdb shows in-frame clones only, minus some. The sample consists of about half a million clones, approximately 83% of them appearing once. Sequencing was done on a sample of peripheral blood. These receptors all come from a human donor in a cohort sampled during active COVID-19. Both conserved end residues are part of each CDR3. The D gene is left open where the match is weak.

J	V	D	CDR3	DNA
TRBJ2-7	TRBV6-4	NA	CASTNPAPSSYEQYF	TGTGCCAGCACCAATCCAGCGCCGAGCTCCTACGAGCAGTACTTC
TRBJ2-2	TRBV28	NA	CASTRGGFETGELFF	TGTGCCAGCACGAGGGGGGGGTTTGAAACCGGGGAGCTGTTTTTT
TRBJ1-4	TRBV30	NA	CAWSVLNEKLFF	TGTGCCTGGAGTGTCCTAAATGAAAAACTGTTTTTT
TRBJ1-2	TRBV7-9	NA	CASSRGGAPYGYTF	TGTGCCAGCAGCCGGGGTGGAGCGCCCTATGGCTACACCTTC
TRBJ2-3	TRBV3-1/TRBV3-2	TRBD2	CASSQGRLAGGLADTQYF	TGTGCCAGCAGCCAAGGGAGGTTAGCGGGTGGTTTGGCAGATACGCAGTATTTT
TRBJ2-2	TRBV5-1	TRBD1	CASSGGQANTGELFF	TGCGCCAGCAGCGGCGGACAGGCGAACACCGGGGAGCTGTTTTTT
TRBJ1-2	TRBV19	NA	CASSIDRNYGYTF	TGTGCCAGTAGTATAGACAGGAACTATGGCTACACCTTC
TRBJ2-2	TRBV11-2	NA	CAIRITGDTGELFF	TGTGCCATCCGAATTACAGGAGATACCGGGGAGCTGTTTTTT
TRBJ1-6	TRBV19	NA	CASSIDKLNSPLHF	TGTGCCAGTAGTATAGATAAGCTCAATTCACCCCTCCACTTT
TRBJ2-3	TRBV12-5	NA	CASRPDSSGTDTQYF	TGTGCTAGTCGCCCGGACAGTTCGGGCACAGATACGCAGTATTTT
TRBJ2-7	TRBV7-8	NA	CASSPGGGYPYEQYF	TGTGCCAGCAGCCCTGGGGGAGGTTACCCCTACGAGCAGTACTTC
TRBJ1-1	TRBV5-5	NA	CASSFLTVSNTEAFF	TGTGCCAGCAGCTTCTTGACAGTCTCTAACACTGAAGCTTTCTTT
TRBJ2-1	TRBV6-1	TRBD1	CASSEKGQRLFF	TGTGCCAGCAGTGAAAAGGGACAGCGGTTGTTCTTC
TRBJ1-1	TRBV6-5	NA	CASSRTAGEAFF	TGTGCCAGCAGCAGAACCGCAGGGGAAGCTTTCTTT
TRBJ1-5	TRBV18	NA	CASSPPGGQDQPQHF	TGTGCCAGCTCACCACCGGGGGGGCAGGATCAGCCCCAGCATTTT
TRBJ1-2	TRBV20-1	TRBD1	CSASVGQENGYTF	TGCAGTGCTAGTGTGGGACAGGAGAATGGCTACACCTTC
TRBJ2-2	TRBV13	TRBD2	CASSRGTSGTGELFF	TGTGCCAGCAGCCGAGGGACTAGCGGTACCGGGGAGCTGTTTTTT
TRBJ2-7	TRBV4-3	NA	CASSQQVSGEQYF	TGCGCCAGCAGCCAACAGGTTAGCGGCGAGCAGTACTTC
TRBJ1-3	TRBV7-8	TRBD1	CASSWTGAGNTIYF	TGTGCCAGCAGCTGGACAGGAGCTGGAAACACCATATATTTT
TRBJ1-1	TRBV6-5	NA	CASSYSMWLNTEAFF	TGTGCCAGCAGTTACTCGATGTGGCTGAACACTGAAGCTTTCTTT
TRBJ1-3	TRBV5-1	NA	CASSLVGAQGNTIYF	TGCGCCAGCAGCTTGGTGGGGGCGCAGGGAAACACCATATATTTT